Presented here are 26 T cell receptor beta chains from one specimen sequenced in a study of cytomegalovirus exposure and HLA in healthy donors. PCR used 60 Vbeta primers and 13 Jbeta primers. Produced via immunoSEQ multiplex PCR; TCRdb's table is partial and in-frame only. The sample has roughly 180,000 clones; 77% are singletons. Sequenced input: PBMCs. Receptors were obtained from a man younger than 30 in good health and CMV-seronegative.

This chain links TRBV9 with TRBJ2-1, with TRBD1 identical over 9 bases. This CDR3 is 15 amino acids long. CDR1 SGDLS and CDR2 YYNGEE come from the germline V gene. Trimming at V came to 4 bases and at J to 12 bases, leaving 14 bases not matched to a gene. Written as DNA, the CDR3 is TGTGCCAGCAGCCCGCTCCCGGGACAGGGTTCAGTGCAGTTCTTC. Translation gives CASSPLPGQGSVQFF.

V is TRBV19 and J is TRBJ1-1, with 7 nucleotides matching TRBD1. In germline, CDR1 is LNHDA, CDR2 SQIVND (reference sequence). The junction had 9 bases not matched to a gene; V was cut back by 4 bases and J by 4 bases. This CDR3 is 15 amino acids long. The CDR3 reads CASSNRAGGGTEAFF. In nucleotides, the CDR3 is TGTGCCAGTAGTAACAGGGCAGGGGGTGGCACTGAAGCTTTCTTT.

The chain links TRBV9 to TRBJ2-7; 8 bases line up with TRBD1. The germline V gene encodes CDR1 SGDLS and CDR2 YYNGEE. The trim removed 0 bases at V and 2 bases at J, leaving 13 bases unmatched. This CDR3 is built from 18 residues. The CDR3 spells CASSVVSIPGQEAYEQYF. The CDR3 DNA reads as TGTGCCAGCAGCGTAGTGTCAATACCGGGACAGGAAGCCTACGAGCAGTACTTC.

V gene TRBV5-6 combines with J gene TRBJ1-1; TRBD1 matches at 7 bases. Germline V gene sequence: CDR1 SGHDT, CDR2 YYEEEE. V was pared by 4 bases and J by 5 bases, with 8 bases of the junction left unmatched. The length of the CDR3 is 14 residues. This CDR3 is CASSEEGARTEAFF. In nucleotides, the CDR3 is TGTGCCAGCAGCGAGGAGGGGGCCCGGACTGAAGCTTTCTTT.

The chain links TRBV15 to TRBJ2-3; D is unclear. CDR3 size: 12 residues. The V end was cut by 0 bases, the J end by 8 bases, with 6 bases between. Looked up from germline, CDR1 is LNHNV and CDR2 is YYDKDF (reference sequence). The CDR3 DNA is TGTGCCACCAGCAGAGAAGGCGGTACGCAGTATTTT. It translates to CATSREGGTQYF.

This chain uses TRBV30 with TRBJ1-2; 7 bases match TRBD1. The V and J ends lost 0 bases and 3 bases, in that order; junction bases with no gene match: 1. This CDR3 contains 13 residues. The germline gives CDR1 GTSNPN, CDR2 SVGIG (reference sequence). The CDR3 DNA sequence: TGTGCCTGGAGTGTAACAGGGGACTATGGCTACACCTTC. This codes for CAWSVTGDYGYTF.

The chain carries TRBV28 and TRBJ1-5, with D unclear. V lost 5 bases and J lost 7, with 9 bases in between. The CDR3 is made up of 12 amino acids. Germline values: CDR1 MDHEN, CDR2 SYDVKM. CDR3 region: CASSPMGQPQHF. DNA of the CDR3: TGTGCCAGCAGTCCGATGGGCCAGCCCCAGCATTTT.

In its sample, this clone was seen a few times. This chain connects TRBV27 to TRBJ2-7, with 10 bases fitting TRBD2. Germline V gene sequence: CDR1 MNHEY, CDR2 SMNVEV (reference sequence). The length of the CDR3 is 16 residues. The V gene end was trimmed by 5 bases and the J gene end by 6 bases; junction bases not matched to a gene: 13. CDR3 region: CASSIGPLAGAAEQYF. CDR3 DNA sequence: TGTGCCAGCAGTATAGGGCCCCTAGCGGGAGCGGCCGAGCAGTACTTC.

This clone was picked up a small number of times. CDR3 residues: CASSHPSAQYNEQFF. DNA for the CDR3: TGCGCCAGCAGCCACCCTAGCGCACAATACAATGAGCAGTTCTTC. The J gene is TRBJ2-1, the V gene TRBV5-1, with D tentatively TRBD2 (6 bases). The germline gives CDR1 SGHRS, CDR2 YFSETQ. The length of the CDR3 is 15 residues. V was trimmed by 4 bases and J by 4 bases, leaving 15 bases between them.

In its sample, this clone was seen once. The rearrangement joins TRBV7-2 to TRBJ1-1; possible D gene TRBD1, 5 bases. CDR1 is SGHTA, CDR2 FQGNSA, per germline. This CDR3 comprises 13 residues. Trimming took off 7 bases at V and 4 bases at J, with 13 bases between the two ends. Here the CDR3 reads CASMGLWSTEAFF. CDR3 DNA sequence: TGTGCCAGCATGGGGCTATGGAGCACTGAAGCTTTCTTT.

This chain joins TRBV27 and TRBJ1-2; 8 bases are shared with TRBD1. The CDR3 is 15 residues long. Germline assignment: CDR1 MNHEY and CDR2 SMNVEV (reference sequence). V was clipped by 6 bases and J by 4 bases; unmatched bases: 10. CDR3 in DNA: TGTGCCAGCAGACACCTGACAGGGGAAGGCTATGGCTACACCTTC. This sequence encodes CASRHLTGEGYGYTF.

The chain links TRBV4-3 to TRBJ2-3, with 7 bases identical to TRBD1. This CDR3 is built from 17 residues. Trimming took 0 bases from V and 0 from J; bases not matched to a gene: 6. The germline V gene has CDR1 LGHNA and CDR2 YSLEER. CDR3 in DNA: TGCGCCAGCAGCCAAGATGGTGGGACAGCTAGCACAGATACGCAGTATTTT. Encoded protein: CASSQDGGTASTDTQYF.

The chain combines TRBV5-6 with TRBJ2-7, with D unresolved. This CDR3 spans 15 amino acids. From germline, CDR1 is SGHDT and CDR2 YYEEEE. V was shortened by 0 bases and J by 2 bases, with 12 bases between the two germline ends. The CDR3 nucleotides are TGTGCCAGCAGCTTGGGGGCCCAGGCCCCCTACGAGCAGTACTTC. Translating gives CASSLGAQAPYEQYF. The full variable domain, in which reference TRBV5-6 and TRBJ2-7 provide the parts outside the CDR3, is DAGVTQSPTHLIKTRGQQVTLRCSPKSGHDTVSWYQQALGQGPQFIFQYYEEEERQRGNFPDRFSGHQFPNYSSELNVNALLLGDSALYLCASSLGAQAPYEQYFGPGTRLTVT.

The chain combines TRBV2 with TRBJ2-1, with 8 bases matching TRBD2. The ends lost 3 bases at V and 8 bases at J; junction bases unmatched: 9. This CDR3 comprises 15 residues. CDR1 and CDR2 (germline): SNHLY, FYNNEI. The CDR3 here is CASSDAGGPRDEQFF. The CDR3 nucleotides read TGTGCCAGCAGTGACGCGGGGGGCCCCCGGGATGAGCAGTTCTTC.

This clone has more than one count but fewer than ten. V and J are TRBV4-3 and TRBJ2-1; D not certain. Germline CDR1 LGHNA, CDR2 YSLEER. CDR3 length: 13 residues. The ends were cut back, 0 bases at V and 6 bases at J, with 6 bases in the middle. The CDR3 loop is CASSQERSNEQFF. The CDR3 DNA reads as TGCGCCAGCAGCCAAGAGCGGTCCAATGAGCAGTTCTTC.

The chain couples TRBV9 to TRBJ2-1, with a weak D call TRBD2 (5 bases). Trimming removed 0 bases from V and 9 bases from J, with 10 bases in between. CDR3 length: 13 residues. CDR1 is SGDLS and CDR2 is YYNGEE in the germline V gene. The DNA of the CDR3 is TGTGCCAGCAGCGTAGGGACTCTTACTGAGCAGTTCTTC. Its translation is CASSVGTLTEQFF.

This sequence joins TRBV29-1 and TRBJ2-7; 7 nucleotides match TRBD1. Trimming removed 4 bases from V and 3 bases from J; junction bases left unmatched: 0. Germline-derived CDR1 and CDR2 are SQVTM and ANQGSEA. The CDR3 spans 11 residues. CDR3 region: CSVGDSYEQYF. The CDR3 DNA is TGCAGCGTTGGGGACAGCTACGAGCAGTACTTC.

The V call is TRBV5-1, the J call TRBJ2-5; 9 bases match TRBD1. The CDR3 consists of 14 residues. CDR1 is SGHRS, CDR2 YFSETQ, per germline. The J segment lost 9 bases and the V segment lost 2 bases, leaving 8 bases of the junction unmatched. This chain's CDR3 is CASSLGQGIGAQYF. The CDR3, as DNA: TGCGCCAGCAGCTTAGGACAGGGGATAGGGGCCCAGTACTTC.

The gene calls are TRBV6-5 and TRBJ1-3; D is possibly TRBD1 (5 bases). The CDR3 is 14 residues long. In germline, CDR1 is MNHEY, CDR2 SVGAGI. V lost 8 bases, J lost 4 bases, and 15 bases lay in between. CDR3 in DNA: TGTGCCAGCTTCGGCAGGGCTTCAGGAAACACCATATATTTT. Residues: CASFGRASGNTIYF.

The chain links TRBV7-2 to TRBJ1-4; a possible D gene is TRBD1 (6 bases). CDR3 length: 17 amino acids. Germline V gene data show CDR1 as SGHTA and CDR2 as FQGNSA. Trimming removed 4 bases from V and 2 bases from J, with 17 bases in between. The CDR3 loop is CASSSKQGISTNEKLFF. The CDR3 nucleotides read TGTGCCAGCAGCTCTAAACAGGGAATTAGCACTAATGAAAAACTGTTTTTT.

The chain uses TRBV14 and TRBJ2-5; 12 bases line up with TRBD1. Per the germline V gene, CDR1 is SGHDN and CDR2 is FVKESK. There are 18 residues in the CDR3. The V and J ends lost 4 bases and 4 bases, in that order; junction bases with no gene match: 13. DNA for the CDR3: TGTGCCAGCAGCCCGTTCCTGGGACAGGGGGCTTTTGGAGAGACCCAGTACTTC. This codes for CASSPFLGQGAFGETQYF.

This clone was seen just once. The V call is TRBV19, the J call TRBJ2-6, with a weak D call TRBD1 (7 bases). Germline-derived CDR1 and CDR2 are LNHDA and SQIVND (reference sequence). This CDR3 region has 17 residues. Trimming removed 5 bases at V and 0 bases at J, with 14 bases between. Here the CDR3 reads CASSAGQSLSGANVLTF. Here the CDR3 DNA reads TGTGCCAGTAGTGCGGGACAGAGCCTCTCTGGGGCCAACGTCCTGACTTTC.

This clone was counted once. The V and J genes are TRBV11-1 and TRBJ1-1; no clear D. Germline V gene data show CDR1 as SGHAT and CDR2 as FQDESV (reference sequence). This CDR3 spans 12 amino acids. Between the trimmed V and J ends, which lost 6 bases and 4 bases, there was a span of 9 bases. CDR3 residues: CASRVSGTEAFF. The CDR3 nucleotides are TGTGCCAGCAGGGTTTCGGGCACTGAAGCTTTCTTT.

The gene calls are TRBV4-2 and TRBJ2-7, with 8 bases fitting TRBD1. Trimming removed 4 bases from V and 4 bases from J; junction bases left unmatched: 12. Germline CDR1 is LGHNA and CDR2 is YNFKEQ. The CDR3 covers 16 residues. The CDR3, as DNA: TGTGCCAGCAGCCCCCAGGCACAGGGGGGAAGTTACGAGCAGTACTTC. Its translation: CASSPQAQGGSYEQYF.

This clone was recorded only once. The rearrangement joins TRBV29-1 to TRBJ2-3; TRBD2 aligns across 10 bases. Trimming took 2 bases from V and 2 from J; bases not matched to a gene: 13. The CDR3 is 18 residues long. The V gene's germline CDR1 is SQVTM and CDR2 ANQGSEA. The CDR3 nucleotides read TGCAGCGTTGAACGTCTCTCTGGAGCGGGGGGGAACACAGATACGCAGTATTTT. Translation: CSVERLSGAGGNTDTQYF.

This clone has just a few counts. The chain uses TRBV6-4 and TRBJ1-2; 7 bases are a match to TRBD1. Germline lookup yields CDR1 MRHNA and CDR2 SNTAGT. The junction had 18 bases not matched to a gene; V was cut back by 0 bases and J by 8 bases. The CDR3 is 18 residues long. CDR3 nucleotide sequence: TGTGCCAGCAGTGACTCTAACCCGACGTCGACAGGGTGGAAGGGCTACACCTTC. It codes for CASSDSNPTSTGWKGYTF.